Listed here is a single TCR beta chain. The source of the sample is a study of blood T cell repertoires in COVID-19. As for the study in general: Researchers got acute and convalescent COVID-19 samples from the United States, Italy and Spain. Sample material is recorded as cDNA or gDNA derived from T cells, B-cell-depleted T cells, or PBMCs.

Per the study methods: Cell counts per sample came from amplifying reference gene primers. Measured with immunoSEQ multiplex PCR; TCRdb has only the in-frame clones, and not every one. Clonal size and the V and J genes are those of that table, whereas D and trimming came from the DNA. The sample has approximately 100,000 clones, 70% to 85% seen once. The CDR3 sequence is 16 residues long. CDR1 and CDR2 (germline): SGHRS, YFSETQ. The J segment lost 5 bases and the V segment lost 3 bases, leaving 10 bases of the junction unmatched. Sequencing was carried out using peripheral blood. The receptor was derived from a man between 65 and 80 years old with active or convalescent COVID-19. This sequence joins TRBV5-1 and TRBJ1-4, with TRBD1 matching 7 bases. The CDR3 DNA is TGCGCCAGCAGCTCGACAGGGTATGGACAGAATGAAAAACTGTTTTTT. Protein: CASSSTGYGQNEKLFF.